The 8 T cell receptor beta chains reported below all come from one sample, sequenced in a study of identical twins. Each CDR3 protein gets one entry after TCRdb re-called the 5' RACE reads with MiXCR. The table shows 400,000 to 600,000 distinct CDR3 sequences, with around 22% occurring only once. A further study also used this sample, focusing on yellow fever vaccine responses in identical twins.

Source material: CD4+ T cells sorted from blood. These TCRs come from a woman between 18 and 29 years old in good health.

This clonotype was counted a few times. The gene calls are TRBV3-1 and TRBJ2-4; the D gene could be TRBD1 or TRBD2 (6 bases each). The germline V and J ends were trimmed by 4 bases and 8 bases, with 18 bases remaining between them. Per the germline V gene, CDR1 is LGHDT and CDR2 is YNNKEL (reference sequence). This CDR3 spans 15 amino acids. CDR3 sequence (DNA): TGTGCCAGCAGCCCGGTGTATGGGGGGCAGGACATTCAGTACTTC. Amino acid sequence: CASSPVYGGQDIQYF.

Only a few counts were recorded for this clonotype. The J gene is TRBJ1-5, the V gene TRBV5-1; a possible D gene is TRBD1 (6 bases). The ends were cut back, 2 bases at V and 3 bases at J, with 9 bases in the middle. Germline CDR1 SGHRS, CDR2 YFSETQ. This CDR3 is built from 14 residues. CDR3 nucleotide sequence: TGCGCCAGCAGCTTAGCAGGGGCCAATCAGCCCCAGCATTTT. Protein: CASSLAGANQPQHF.

This clonotype was seen many times. V gene TRBV7-9 combines with J gene TRBJ2-7; no reliable D call. V was cut by 1 base and J by 2 bases, with 6 bases left in between. The germline V gene has CDR1 SEHNR and CDR2 FQNEAQ (reference sequence). This CDR3 comprises 13 residues. This CDR3 reads CASSLVSTYEQYF. CDR3 coding DNA: TGTGCCAGCAGCTTAGTGTCTACCTACGAGCAGTACTTC.

V is TRBV7-9 and J is TRBJ2-5; D possibly corresponds to TRBD2 (6 bases). The germline CDR1 and CDR2 sequences are SEHNR and FQNEAQ (reference sequence). Trimming stripped 4 bases from V and 5 bases from J, with 17 bases between. The CDR3 contains 15 residues. The CDR3 bases are TGTGCCAGCAGCTCCACGAGAGGCGGGGCTGAGACCCAGTACTTC. Its translation: CASSSTRGGAETQYF.

V is TRBV4-1 and J is TRBJ1-4; a possible D gene is TRBD1 (5 bases). Trimming left V 2 bases short and J 6 bases short, with 16 bases between. Germline CDR1 MGHRA, CDR2 YSYEKL. This CDR3 is built from 16 residues. This CDR3 is CASSQNGGALDEKLFF. CDR3 nucleotide sequence: TGCGCCAGCAGCCAAAATGGCGGGGCTCTTGATGAAAAACTGTTTTTT.

This clonotype turned up a few times. J is TRBJ2-3 and V is TRBV6-5; TRBD1 is a possible D gene (6 bases). Deletions cut 3 bases from V and 6 bases from J, with 19 bases between. This CDR3 has 16 amino acids. Looked up from germline, CDR1 is MNHEY and CDR2 is SVGAGI. The CDR3 sequence: CASSYGSGQKADTQYF. The CDR3 DNA sequence: TGTGCCAGCAGTTATGGGTCGGGACAAAAAGCGGATACGCAGTATTTT.

In its sample, this clonotype was seen a few times. V and J are TRBV4-1 and TRBJ2-5; 13 bases are a match to TRBD2. With V trimmed by 2 bases and J by 5 bases, 8 bases remained unmatched. Germline values: CDR1 MGHRA, CDR2 YSYEKL. The CDR3 sequence is 17 residues long. This CDR3 reads CASSQSKLAGGLETQYF. The CDR3 region has the DNA TGCGCCAGCAGCCAATCCAAACTAGCGGGGGGGCTGGAGACCCAGTACTTC.

This chain connects TRBV5-5 to TRBJ2-5, with D tentatively TRBD2 (5 bases). This CDR3 spans 13 amino acids. Between the trimmed V and J ends, which lost 0 bases and 5 bases, there was a span of 8 bases. In germline, CDR1 is SGHKS, CDR2 YYEKEE (reference sequence). The CDR3 loop is CASSLASRETQYF. The CDR3 nucleotides are TGTGCCAGCAGCTTGGCTAGCAGGGAGACCCAGTACTTC.